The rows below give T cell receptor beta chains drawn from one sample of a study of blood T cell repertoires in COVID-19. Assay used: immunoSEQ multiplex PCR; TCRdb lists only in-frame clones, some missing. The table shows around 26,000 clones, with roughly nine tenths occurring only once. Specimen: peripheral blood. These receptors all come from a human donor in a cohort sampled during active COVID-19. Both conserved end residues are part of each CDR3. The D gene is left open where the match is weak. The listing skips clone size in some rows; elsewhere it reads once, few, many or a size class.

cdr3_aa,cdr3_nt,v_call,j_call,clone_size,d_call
CASTSRQGRTEAFF,TGTGCCAGCACTTCGAGACAGGGGCGCACTGAAGCTTTCTTT,TRBV3-1/TRBV3-2,TRBJ1-1,.,TRBD1
CASSIGGGAKFANIQYF,TGTGCCAGTAGTATAGGCGGGGGGGCGAAATTCGCAAACATTCAGTACTTC,TRBV19,TRBJ2-4,.,TRBD2
CASRPWGGTDTQYF,TGTGCCAGCCGACCGTGGGGGGGCACAGATACGCAGTATTTT,TRBV11-2,TRBJ2-3,.,.
CASSLPSSYEQYF,TGTGCCAGCAGCTTACCGAGCTCCTACGAGCAGTACTTC,TRBV7-2,TRBJ2-7,.,.
CASSDQGATNEKLFF,TGTGCCAGCAGCGATCAGGGGGCAACTAATGAAAAACTGTTTTTT,TRBV9,TRBJ1-4,.,TRBD1
CASSPGSAQWRDYGYTF,TGTGCCAGCAGCCCCGGGTCCGCCCAGTGGAGGGACTATGGCTACACCTTC,TRBV5-4,TRBJ1-2,once,.
CASSLSSGGRWGTDTQYF,TGTGCCAGCAGCTTGTCTAGCGGGGGGAGATGGGGCACAGATACGCAGTATTTT,TRBV5-4,TRBJ2-3,.,TRBD2
CASSYILNYGYTF,TGTGCCAGCAGTTATATCCTAAACTATGGCTACACCTTC,TRBV6-5,TRBJ1-2,.,.
CASSTTQGNYGYTF,TGTGCCAGCTCAACAACACAGGGTAACTATGGCTACACCTTC,TRBV18,TRBJ1-2,.,.
CASSSRQGAYGYTF,TGTGCCAGCAGCTCTCGACAGGGGGCTTATGGCTACACCTTC,TRBV7-9,TRBJ1-2,.,TRBD1
CASSRSSLLRRGGDEQFF,TGTGCCAGTAGCCGATCAAGTTTACTAAGACGAGGAGGCGATGAGCAGTTCTTC,TRBV19,TRBJ2-1,.,.
CASSFDRGSDTQYF,TGTGCCAGCAGCTTCGACAGGGGCTCAGATACGCAGTATTTT,TRBV5-5,TRBJ2-3,.,TRBD1
CASSIRLAGQETQYF,TGTGCCAGCAGCATCCGACTAGCGGGGCAAGAGACCCAGTACTTC,TRBV7-9,TRBJ2-5,.,TRBD2
CASSLQGRPYEQYF,TGTGCCAGCAGCTTGCAGGGCCGTCCCTACGAGCAGTACTTC,TRBV5-4,TRBJ2-7,.,.
CASSLGGGGSYNEQFF,TGTGCCAGCAGCTTGGGGGGCGGGGGCTCCTACAATGAGCAGTTCTTC,TRBV5-4,TRBJ2-1,.,TRBD2
CASSLDLGVPPNEQFF,TGTGCCAGCAGCTTAGATCTTGGAGTCCCCCCCAATGAGCAGTTCTTC,TRBV11-3,TRBJ2-1,.,.
CASGGGTGNQETQYF,TGCGCCAGCGGAGGTGGTACAGGGAACCAAGAGACCCAGTACTTC,TRBV5-1,TRBJ2-5,.,.
CASSESSGGAYEQFF,TGTGCCAGCAGTGAATCGAGCGGGGGGGCCTATGAGCAGTTCTTC,TRBV25-1,TRBJ2-1,.,TRBD2
CASSSSGGQETQYF,TGTGCCAGCAGTAGTAGCGGGGGGCAAGAGACCCAGTACTTC,TRBV2,TRBJ2-5,.,TRBD2
CASSLAGKRYEQYF,TGTGCCAGCAGCCTAGCGGGGAAACGCTACGAGCAGTACTTC,TRBV7-3,TRBJ2-7,.,TRBD2
CASRNRQGLNTGELFF,TGTGCCAGCAGAAATCGACAGGGACTTAACACCGGGGAGCTGTTTTTT,TRBV7-9,TRBJ2-2,.,.
CATGPQGRGETQYF,TGTGCCACCGGCCCACAGGGGCGAGGGGAGACCCAGTACTTC,TRBV6-5,TRBJ2-5,.,TRBD1
CSAIQGALGQPQHF,TGCAGCGCGATACAGGGGGCATTAGGTCAGCCCCAGCATTTT,TRBV29-1,TRBJ1-5,.,TRBD1
CAWIVQGGETQYF,TGTGCCTGGATCGTACAGGGTGGAGAGACCCAGTACTTC,TRBV30,TRBJ2-5,.,.
CASSPGQGRTEAFF,TGTGCCAGCAGCCCCGGACAGGGACGCACTGAAGCTTTCTTT,TRBV6-5,TRBJ1-1,.,TRBD1
CASSQDRVSGANVLTF,TGTGCCAGCAGCCAAGACAGGGTCTCTGGGGCCAACGTCCTGACTTTC,TRBV3-1/TRBV3-2,TRBJ2-6,.,.
CASSLAAGLGTGYTF,TGTGCCAGCAGCTTAGCCGCAGGTCTGGGCACTGGCTACACCTTC,TRBV7-2,TRBJ1-2,.,.
CASSRDRGYEQYF,TGTGCCAGCTCACGGGACAGGGGCTACGAGCAGTACTTC,TRBV18,TRBJ2-7,.,TRBD1
CASSGGLSLSSYNSPLHF,TGTGCCAGCAGCGGCGGACTGTCTCTTAGCTCCTATAATTCACCCCTCCACTTT,TRBV9,TRBJ1-6,.,.
CAWATGGTDTQYF,TGTGCCTGGGCCACCGGAGGCACAGATACGCAGTATTTT,TRBV30,TRBJ2-3,.,.
CASSQVGGLNTIYF,TGTGCCAGCAGCCAAGTGGGGGGGCTAAACACCATATATTTT,TRBV4-2,TRBJ1-3,.,.
CASRMSQVLEAFF,TGCGCCAGCAGGATGTCACAGGTCCTCGAAGCTTTCTTT,TRBV10-2,TRBJ1-1,.,.
CASSQQGFNYGYTF,TGTGCCAGCAGCCAACAGGGGTTTAACTATGGCTACACCTTC,TRBV9,TRBJ1-2,.,TRBD1
CASSLQVAGASEQYF,TGTGCCAGCAGCTTACAGGTAGCGGGGGCCTCCGAGCAGTACTTC,TRBV11-2,TRBJ2-7,once,TRBD2
CASSRGGPYEQYF,TGTGCCAGCAGCCGGGGGGGTCCCTACGAGCAGTACTTC,TRBV7-8,TRBJ2-7,.,TRBD2
CAWISRTGRQFF,TGTGCCTGGATTTCTAGGACAGGGAGGCAGTTTTTC,TRBV30,TRBJ2-7,.,TRBD1
CASSETGDTEAFF,TGTGCCAGCAGTGAGACAGGGGACACTGAAGCTTTCTTT,TRBV2,TRBJ1-1,.,TRBD1
CASSRQQETQYF,TGTGCCAGCAGCAGACAGCAAGAGACCCAGTACTTC,TRBV21-1,TRBJ2-5,.,.
CARSPRDGGNYGYTF,TGTGCCAGAAGCCCCCGGGACGGGGGTAACTATGGCTACACCTTC,TRBV5-3,TRBJ1-2,.,.
CAIKTQLNTEAFF,TGTGCCATCAAGACACAGCTGAACACTGAAGCTTTCTTT,TRBV10-3,TRBJ1-1,.,.
CASSATGYSNQPQHF,TGTGCCAGTAGCGCAACAGGGTATAGCAATCAGCCCCAGCATTTT,TRBV19,TRBJ1-5,.,.
CASSRGELGAGVYSPLHF,TGTGCCAGCAGCCGGGGAGAGTTGGGGGCCGGTGTGTATTCACCCCTCCACTTT,TRBV7-2,TRBJ1-6,.,.
CASNRGTMNTEAFF,TGTGCCAGCAACAGGGGCACTATGAACACTGAAGCTTTCTTT,TRBV7-9,TRBJ1-1,.,TRBD1
CASKRQGNREQYF,TGTGCCAGCAAGCGACAGGGGAATCGGGAGCAGTACTTC,TRBV27,TRBJ2-7,.,TRBD1
CASSHRGTGNTIYF,TGTGCCAGCAGCCACAGGGGTACTGGAAACACCATATATTTT,TRBV3-1/TRBV3-2,TRBJ1-3,.,.
CASSPTGTSGGDTQYF,TGTGCCAGCAGCCCAACCGGGACTAGCGGGGGAGATACGCAGTATTTT,TRBV7-9,TRBJ2-3,.,TRBD2
CASSYSGGSGNTIYF,TGTGCCAGCAGTTACTCCGGGGGCTCTGGAAACACCATATATTTT,TRBV6-6,TRBJ1-3,.,.
CASSQSSPPLHF,TGTGCCAGCAGTCAATCCAGTCCACCCCTCCACTTT,TRBV7-8,TRBJ1-6,few,.
CASSERGFSGNTIYF,TGTGCCAGCAGTGAAAGGGGGTTCTCTGGAAACACCATATATTTT,TRBV6-1,TRBJ1-3,.,.
CASSYSRARTDTQYF,TGTGCCAGCAGTTACTCGAGAGCGCGCACAGATACGCAGTATTTT,TRBV6-2/TRBV6-3,TRBJ2-3,.,.
CASSELVSGYTF,TGCGCCAGCAGTGAGTTAGTCTCTGGCTACACCTTC,TRBV10-2,TRBJ1-2,.,.